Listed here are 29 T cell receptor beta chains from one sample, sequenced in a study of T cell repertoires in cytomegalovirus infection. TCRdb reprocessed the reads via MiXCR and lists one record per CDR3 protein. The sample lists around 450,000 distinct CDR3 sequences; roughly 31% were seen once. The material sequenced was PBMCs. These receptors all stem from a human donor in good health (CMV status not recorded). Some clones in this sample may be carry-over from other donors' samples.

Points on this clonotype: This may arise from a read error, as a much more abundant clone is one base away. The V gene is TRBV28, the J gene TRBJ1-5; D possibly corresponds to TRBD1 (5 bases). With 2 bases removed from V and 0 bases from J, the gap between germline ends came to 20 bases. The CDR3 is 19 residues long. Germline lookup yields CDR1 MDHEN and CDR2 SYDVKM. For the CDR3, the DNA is TGTGCCAGCAGTTTACCCCACTGGGGGAAGGCCCATAGCAATCAGCCCCAGCATTTT. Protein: CASSLPHWGKAHSNQPQHF.

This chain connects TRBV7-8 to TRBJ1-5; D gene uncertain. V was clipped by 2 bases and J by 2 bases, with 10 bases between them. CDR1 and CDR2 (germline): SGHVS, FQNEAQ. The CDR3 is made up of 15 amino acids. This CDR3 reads CASSLMGGGNQPQHF. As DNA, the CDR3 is TGTGCCAGCAGCTTAATGGGTGGGGGCAATCAGCCCCAGCATTTT.

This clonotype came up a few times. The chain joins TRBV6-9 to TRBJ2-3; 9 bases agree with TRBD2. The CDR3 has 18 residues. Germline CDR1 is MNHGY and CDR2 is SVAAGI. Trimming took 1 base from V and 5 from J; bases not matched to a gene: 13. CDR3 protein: CASSYWASGAHTRDTQYF. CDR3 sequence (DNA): TGTGCCAGCAGTTATTGGGCTAGCGGGGCACACACACGAGATACGCAGTATTTT.

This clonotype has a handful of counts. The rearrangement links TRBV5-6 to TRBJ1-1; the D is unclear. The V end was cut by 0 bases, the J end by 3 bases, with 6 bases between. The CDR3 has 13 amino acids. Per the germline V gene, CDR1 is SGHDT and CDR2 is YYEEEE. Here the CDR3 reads CASSLAVDTEAFF. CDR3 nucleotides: TGTGCCAGCAGCTTGGCGGTGGACACTGAAGCTTTCTTT.

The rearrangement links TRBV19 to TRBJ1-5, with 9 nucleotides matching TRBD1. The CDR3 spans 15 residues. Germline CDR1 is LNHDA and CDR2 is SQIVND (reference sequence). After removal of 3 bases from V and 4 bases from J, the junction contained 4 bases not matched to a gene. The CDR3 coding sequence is TGTGCCAGTAGTATTAGGGACAGGGTAAATCAGCCCCAGCATTTT. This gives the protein CASSIRDRVNQPQHF.

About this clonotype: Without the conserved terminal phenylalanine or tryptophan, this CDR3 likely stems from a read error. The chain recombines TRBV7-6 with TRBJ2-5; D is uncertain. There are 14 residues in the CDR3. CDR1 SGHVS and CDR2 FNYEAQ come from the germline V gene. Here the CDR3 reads CASSLGGPQETQYL. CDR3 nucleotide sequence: TGTGCTAGCAGCTTAGGCGGCCCCCAAGAGACCCAGTACTTA.

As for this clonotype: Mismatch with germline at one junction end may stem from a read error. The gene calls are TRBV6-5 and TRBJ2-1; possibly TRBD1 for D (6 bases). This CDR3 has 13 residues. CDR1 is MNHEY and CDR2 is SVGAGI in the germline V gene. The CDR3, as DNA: TGTTCCAGCAGGGGCAGGGGAAACAATGAGCAGTTCTTC. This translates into CSSRGRGNNEQFF.

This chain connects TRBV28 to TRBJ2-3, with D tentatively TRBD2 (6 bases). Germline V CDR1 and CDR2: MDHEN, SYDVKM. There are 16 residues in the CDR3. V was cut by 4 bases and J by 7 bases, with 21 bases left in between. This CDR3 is CASSSPLLGGDYTQYF. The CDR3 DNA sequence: TGTGCCAGCAGTTCGCCCTTACTGGGCGGGGACTATACGCAGTATTTT.

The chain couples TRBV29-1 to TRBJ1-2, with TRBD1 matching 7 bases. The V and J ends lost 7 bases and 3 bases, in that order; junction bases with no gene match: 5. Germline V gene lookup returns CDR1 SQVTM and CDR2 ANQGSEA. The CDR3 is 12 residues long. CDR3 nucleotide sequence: TGCAGCGGCTGGACAGGTGACTATGGCTACACCTTC. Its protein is CSGWTGDYGYTF.

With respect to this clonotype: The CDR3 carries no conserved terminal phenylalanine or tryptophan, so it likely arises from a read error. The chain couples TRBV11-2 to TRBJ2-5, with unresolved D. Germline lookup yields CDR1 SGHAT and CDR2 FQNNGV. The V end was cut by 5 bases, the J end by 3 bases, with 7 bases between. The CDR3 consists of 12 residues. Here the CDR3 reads CASSATKETQYV. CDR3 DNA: TGTGCCAGCAGCGCGACGAAAGAGACCCAGTACGTC.

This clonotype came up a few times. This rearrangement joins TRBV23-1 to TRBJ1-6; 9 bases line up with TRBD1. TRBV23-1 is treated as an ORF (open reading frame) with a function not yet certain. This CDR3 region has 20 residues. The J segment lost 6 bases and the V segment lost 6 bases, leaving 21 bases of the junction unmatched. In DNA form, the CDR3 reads TGCGCCAGCAGCCCACGATTTTTCAGCGGGACAGGGTTAAGTAATTCACCCCTCCACTTT. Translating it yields CASSPRFFSGTGLSNSPLHF.

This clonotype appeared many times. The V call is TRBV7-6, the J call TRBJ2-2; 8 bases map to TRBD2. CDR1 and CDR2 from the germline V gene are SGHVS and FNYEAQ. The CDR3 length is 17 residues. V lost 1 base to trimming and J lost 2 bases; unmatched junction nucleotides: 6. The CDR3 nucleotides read TGTGCCAGCAGCTTAGTGGTAGCGGGGTCAAACACCGGGGAGCTGTTTTTT. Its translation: CASSLVVAGSNTGELFF.

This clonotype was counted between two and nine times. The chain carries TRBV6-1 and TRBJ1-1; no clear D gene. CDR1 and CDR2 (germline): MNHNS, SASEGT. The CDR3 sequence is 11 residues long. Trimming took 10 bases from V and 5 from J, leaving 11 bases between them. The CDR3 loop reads CATDRKTEAFF. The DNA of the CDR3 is TGTGCCACCGACCGAAAAACTGAAGCTTTCTTT.

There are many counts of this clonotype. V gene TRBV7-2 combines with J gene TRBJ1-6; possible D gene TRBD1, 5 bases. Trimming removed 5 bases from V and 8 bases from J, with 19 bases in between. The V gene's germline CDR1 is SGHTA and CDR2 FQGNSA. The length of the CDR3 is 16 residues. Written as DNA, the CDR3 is TGTGCCAGCAGCCGTCAGCTAGGGGCAGGCGATTCACCCCTCCACTTT. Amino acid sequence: CASSRQLGAGDSPLHF.

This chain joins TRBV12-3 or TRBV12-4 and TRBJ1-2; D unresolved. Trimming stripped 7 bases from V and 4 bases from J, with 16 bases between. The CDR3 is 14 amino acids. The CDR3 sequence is CASTRLDGPYGYTF. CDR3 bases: TGTGCCAGCACCAGACTGGACGGCCCCTATGGCTACACCTTC.

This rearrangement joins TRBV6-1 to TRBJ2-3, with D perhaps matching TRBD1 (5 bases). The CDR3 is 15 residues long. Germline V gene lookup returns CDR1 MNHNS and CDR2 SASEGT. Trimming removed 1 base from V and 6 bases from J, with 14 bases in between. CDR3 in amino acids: CASSEVRTTPDTQYF. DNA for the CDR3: TGTGCCAGCAGTGAAGTCCGGACAACCCCTGATACGCAGTATTTT.

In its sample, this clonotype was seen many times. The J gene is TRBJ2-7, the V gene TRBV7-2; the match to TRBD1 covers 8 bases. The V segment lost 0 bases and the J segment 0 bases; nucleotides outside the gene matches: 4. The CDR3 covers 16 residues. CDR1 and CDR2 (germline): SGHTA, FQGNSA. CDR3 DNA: TGTGCCAGCAGCTTAGCCGACAGGGGCCTCTCCTACGAGCAGTACTTC. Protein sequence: CASSLADRGLSYEQYF.

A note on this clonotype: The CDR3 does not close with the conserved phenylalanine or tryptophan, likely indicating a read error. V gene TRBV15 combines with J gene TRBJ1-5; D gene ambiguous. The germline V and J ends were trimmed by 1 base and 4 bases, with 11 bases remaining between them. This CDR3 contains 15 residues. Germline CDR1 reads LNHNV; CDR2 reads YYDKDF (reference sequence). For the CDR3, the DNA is TGTGCCACCAGCAGAGTGGGTGAGGTAAATCAGCCCCAGCATTTG. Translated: CATSRVGEVNQPQHL.

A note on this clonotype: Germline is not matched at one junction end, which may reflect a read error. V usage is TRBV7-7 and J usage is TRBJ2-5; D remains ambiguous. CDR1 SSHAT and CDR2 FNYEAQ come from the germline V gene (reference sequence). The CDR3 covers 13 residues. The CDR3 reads CASSMGTQETQYF. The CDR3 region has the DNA TGTGCTAGCAGCATGGGAACTCAAGAGACCCAGTACTTC.

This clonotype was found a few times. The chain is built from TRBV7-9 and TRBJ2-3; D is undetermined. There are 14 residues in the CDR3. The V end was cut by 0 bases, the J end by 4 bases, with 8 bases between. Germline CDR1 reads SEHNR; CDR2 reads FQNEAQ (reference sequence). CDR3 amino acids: CASSLATSADTQYF. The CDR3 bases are TGTGCCAGCAGCTTAGCTACCTCAGCAGATACGCAGTATTTT.

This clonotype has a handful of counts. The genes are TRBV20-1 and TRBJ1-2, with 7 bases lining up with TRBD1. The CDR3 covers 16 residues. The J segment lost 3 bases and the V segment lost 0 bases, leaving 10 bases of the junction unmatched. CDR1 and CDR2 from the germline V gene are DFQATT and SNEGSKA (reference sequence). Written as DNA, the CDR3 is TGCAGTGCTAGAGATCAGGGGGTCTTGATGGACTATGGCTACACCTTC. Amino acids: CSARDQGVLMDYGYTF.

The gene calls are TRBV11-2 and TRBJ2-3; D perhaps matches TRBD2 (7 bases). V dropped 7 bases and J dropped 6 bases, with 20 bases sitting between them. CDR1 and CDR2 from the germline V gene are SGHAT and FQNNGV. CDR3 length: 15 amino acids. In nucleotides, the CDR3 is TGTGCCAGCAAGGCAACGGGGGGCGCATCGGATACGCAGTATTTT. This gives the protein CASKATGGASDTQYF.

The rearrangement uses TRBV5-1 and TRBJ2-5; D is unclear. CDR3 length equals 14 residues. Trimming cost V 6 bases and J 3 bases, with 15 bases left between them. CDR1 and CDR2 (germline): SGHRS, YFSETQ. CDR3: CASNRASTEETQYF. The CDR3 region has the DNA TGCGCCAGCAACAGAGCCTCCACGGAAGAGACCCAGTACTTC.

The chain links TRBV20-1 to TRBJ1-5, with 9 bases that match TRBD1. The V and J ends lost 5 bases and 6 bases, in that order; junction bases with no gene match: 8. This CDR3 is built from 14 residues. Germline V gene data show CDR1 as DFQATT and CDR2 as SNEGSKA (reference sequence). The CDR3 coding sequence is TGCAGTGCTGGGACCGGGACAGGGCTTCAGCCCCAGCATTTT. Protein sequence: CSAGTGTGLQPQHF.

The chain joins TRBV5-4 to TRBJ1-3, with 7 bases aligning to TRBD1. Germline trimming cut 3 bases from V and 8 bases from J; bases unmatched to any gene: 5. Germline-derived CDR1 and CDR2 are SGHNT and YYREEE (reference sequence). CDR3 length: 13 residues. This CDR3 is CASSSRQGDTIYF. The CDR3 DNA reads TGTGCCAGCAGCTCTAGACAGGGAGACACCATATATTTT.

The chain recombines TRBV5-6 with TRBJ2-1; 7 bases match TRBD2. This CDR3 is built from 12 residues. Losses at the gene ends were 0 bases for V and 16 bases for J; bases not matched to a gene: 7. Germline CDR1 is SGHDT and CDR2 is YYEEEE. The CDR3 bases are TGTGCCAGCAGCTTGGGGGGGGGACTAACTTTCTTC. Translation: CASSLGGGLTFF. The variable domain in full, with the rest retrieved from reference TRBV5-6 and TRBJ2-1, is DAGVTQSPTHLIKTRGQQVTLRCSPKSGHDTVSWYQQALGQGPQFIFQYYEEEERQRGNFPDRFSGHQFPNYSSELNVNALLLGDSALYLCASSLGGGLTFFGPGTRLTVL.

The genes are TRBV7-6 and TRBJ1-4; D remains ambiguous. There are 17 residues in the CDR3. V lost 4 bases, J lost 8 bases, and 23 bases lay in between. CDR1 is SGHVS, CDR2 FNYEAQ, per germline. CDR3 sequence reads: CASSSINPPDGGEKLFF. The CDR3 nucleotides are TGTGCCAGCAGCTCTATCAATCCCCCGGACGGTGGGGAAAAACTGTTTTTT.

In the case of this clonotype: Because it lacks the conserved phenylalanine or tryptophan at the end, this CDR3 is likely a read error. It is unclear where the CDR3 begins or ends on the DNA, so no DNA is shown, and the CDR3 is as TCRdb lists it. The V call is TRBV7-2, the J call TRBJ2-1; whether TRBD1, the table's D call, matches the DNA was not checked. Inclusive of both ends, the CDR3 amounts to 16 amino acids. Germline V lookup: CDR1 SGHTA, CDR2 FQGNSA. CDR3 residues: CASINPPGRSYNEQLL.

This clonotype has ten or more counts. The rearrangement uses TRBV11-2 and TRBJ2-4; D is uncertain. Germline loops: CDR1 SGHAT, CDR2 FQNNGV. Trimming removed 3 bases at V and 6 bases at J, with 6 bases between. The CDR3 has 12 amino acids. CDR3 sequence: CASSFATNIQYF. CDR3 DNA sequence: TGTGCCAGCAGCTTCGCTACAAACATTCAGTACTTC.